This T cell receptor beta chain was documented in a study of blood T cell repertoires in COVID-19. The table came from immunoSEQ multiplex PCR; TCRdb's copy has only in-frame clones and leaves some out. Here the sample spans tens of thousands of clones, about 82% being singletons. V shed 5 bases and J 6 bases; nucleotides not matched to a gene: 7. This CDR3 is built from 15 residues. Germline lookup yields CDR1 MDHEN and CDR2 SYDVKM. The sequence was obtained from a woman in her thirties or forties with acute COVID-19. V gene TRBV28 combines with J gene TRBJ2-7; 13 bases are shared with TRBD2. Sequenced: PBMCs or T cells enriched from blood (not recorded which). The CDR3: CASSPRTSGSSEQYF. The CDR3 DNA sequence: TGTGCCAGCAGTCCGCGGACTAGCGGGAGTTCCGAGCAGTACTTC.